This T cell receptor (beta chain) appears in the sequencing data of a study of T cell responses to AZD1222 COVID-19 vaccine. The CDR3 sequence is 16 residues long. The germline V gene encodes CDR1 KGHDR and CDR2 SFDVKD. V was trimmed by 3 bases and J by 2 bases, leaving 15 bases between them. Study conclusions and caveats: Spike-wide coverage was observed for vaccine-associated CD4 TCRs, with dominant responses at 160-218 and 743-854.

Repertoires were generated with immunoSEQ multiplex PCR, while TCRdb's copy carries only in-frame clones and drops some. The sample has about 150,000 clones, 86% seen once. This clone was recorded only once. Antigen: not known. The sequence came from an adult in good health. V and J are TRBV24-1 and TRBJ1-2, with D possibly TRBD1 on 6 matching bases. The specimen was peripheral blood, collected on day 0 of MenACWY control vaccination. Here the CDR3 reads CATSDPESTGNYGYTF. CDR3 bases: TGTGCCACCAGTGATCCCGAATCGACAGGAAACTATGGCTACACCTTC.